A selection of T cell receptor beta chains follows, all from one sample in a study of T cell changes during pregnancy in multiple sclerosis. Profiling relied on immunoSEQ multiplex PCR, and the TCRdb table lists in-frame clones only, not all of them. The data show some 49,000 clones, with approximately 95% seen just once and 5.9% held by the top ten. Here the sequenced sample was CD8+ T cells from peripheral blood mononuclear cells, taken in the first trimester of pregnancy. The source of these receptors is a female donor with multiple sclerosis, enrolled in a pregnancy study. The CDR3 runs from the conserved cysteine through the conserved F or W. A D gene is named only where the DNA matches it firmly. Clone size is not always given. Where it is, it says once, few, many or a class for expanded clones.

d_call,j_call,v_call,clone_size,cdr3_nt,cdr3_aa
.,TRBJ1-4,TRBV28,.,TGTGCCAGCAGTTTATATTTTCAGGTGCCCCCGCTCAATGAAAAACTGTTTTTT,CASSLYFQVPPLNEKLFF
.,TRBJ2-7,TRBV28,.,TGTGCCAGCAGTTCCATTGGGGGGTGGGGAATTGGGGACGAACTAACCTACGAGCAGTACTTC,CASSSIGGWGIGDELTYEQYF
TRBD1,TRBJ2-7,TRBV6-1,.,TGTGCCAGCACCGAAAGAGGACAGGGATACGAGCAGTACTTC,CASTERGQGYEQYF
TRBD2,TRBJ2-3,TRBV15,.,TGTGCCACCGGGGGCGGGAGGGAGGGCACAGATACGCAGTATTTT,CATGGGREGTDTQYF
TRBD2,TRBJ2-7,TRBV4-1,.,TGCGCCAGCAGCCAAGAAAGGGCTAGCGGGAGATACGAGCAGTACTTC,CASSQERASGRYEQYF
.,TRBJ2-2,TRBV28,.,TGTGCCAGCAGTTTCACGGGAGTAAACACCGGGGAGCTGTTTTTT,CASSFTGVNTGELFF
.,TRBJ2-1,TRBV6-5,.,TGTGCCAGCAGTTATGGAGTTAACAATGAGCAGTTCTTC,CASSYGVNNEQFF
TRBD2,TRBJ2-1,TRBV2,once,TGTGCCAGCGGAAAGGGACTAGCGGGAGAGGGTGAGCAGTTCTTC,CASGKGLAGEGEQFF
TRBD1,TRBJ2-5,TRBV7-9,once,TGTGCCAGCAGCTTCCCGACCGGGACAGTAGAATATCCGGAGACCCAGTACTTC,CASSFPTGTVEYPETQYF
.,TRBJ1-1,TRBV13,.,TGTGCCAGCAGCCCGACCAGGGGCGGGAACACTGAAGCTTTCTTT,CASSPTRGGNTEAFF
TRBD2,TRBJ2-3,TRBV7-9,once,TGTGCCAGCAGCTTAAGACTAGCTAAGTTTGGGGCAGATACGCAGTATTTT,CASSLRLAKFGADTQYF
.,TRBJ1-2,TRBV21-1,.,TGTGCCAGCAGCAAGGTCAGGACAGGGGGCGCGAGCGGCTACACCTTC,CASSKVRTGGASGYTF
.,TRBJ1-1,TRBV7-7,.,TGTGCCAGCAGCGTAAAAACAGGGTCCCCAGACTATTTCTTT,CASSVKTGSPDYFF
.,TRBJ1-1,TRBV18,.,TGTGCCAGCTCACCGGGGCAGATCCGAAAGAGGACTGAAGCTTTCTTT,CASSPGQIRKRTEAFF
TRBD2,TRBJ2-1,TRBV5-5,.,TGTGCCAGCAGCTTTGAAGGGAGGGGTTATGAGCAGTTCTTC,CASSFEGRGYEQFF
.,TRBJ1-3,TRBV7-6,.,TGTGCCAGCACCACCGGGACATTTCTGAGCTCTGGAAACACCATATATTTT,CASTTGTFLSSGNTIYF
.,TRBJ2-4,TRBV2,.,TGTGCCAGCAGTGAATACTTCCCCTCCGACATTCTAGCCAAAAACATTCAGTACTTC,CASSEYFPSDILAKNIQYF
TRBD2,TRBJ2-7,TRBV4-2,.,TGTGCCAGCAGCCAGCTTACTAGCGGGAGCTACGAGCAGTACTTC,CASSQLTSGSYEQYF
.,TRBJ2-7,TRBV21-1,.,TGTGCCAGCAGCAAAACGGAGCTTTACCCGACAGGAACTTACGAGCAGTACTTC,CASSKTELYPTGTYEQYF
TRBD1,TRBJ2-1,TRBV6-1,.,TGTGCCAGCAGTGCCCTCCCACCGGGACAGCGAGCCTACAATGAGCAGTTCTTC,CASSALPPGQRAYNEQFF
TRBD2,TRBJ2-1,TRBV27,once,TGTGCCAGCAGTTTAAGGGGCGGGAGGGCCTACAATGAGCAGTTCTTC,CASSLRGGRAYNEQFF
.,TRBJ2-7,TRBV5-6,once,TGTGCCAGCAGCTTGTCTCCCTCCTACGAGCAGTACTTC,CASSLSPSYEQYF
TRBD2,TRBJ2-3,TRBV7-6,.,TGTGCCAGCAGCAAACTAGCGACTAGCACAGATACGCAGTATTTT,CASSKLATSTDTQYF
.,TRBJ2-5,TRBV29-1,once,TGCAGCGTTCGAAGGGGTGGAGAGACCCAGTACTTC,CSVRRGGETQYF
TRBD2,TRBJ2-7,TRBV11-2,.,TGTGCCAGCAGCCCGTTAGCGGGATCCTACGAGCAGTACTTC,CASSPLAGSYEQYF
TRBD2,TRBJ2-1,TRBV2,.,TGTGCCAGCAGGACAGACCGGCTAGCGGGAGTTGGCGATGAGCAGTTCTTC,CASRTDRLAGVGDEQFF
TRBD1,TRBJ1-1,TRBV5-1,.,TGCGCCAGCAGTCTGGTTGGGACAGGGAGGAGAGTGAACACTGAAGCTTTCTTT,CASSLVGTGRRVNTEAFF
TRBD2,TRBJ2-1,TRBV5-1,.,TGCGCCAGCAGCCGCCGGGGGGGGAGCTCCTACAATGAGCAGTTCTTC,CASSRRGGSSYNEQFF
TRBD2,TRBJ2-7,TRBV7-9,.,TGTGCCAGCAGCCCACTACCATCTAGCGGGCCCCCTTACGAGCAGTACTTC,CASSPLPSSGPPYEQYF
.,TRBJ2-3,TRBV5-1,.,TGCGCCAGCAGCTCCAGGACAACGAGCACAGATACGCAGTATTTT,CASSSRTTSTDTQYF
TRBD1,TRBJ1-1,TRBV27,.,TGTGCCAGCAGCCCTGGACAGGTAGGAGCTTTCTTT,CASSPGQVGAFF
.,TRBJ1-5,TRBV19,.,TGTGCCAGTAGTATTCAGCCCAGGGGAAATCAGCCCCAGCATTTT,CASSIQPRGNQPQHF
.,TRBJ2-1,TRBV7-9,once,TGTGCCACCAGACTAGATGAGCAGTTCTTC,CATRLDEQFF
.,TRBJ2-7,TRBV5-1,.,TGCGCCAGCAGCTTGGGACGGGGATTTATGGTATACGAGCAGTACTTC,CASSLGRGFMVYEQYF
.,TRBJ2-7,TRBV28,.,TGTGCCAGCCGAGTGTACCCCTACGAGCAGTACTTC,CASRVYPYEQYF
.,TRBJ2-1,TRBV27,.,TGTGCCAGCAGTAGAGGGATTTTGGATGAGCAGTTCTTC,CASSRGILDEQFF
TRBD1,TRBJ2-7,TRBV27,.,TGTGCCAGCAGACCGGGACAGCGGTACTACGAGCAGTACTTC,CASRPGQRYYEQYF
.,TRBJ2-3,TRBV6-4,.,TGTGCCAGCAGCCACGACCAGGGGACGCAGTATTTT,CASSHDQGTQYF
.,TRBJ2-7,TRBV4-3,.,TGCGCCAGCAGCCAAGATCTTTCGACTGCTCGATCCTACGAGCAGTACTTC,CASSQDLSTARSYEQYF
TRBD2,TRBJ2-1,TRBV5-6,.,TGTGCCAGCAGAGGGCAGGGAGGGTACAATGAGCAGTTCTTC,CASRGQGGYNEQFF
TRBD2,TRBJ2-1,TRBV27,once,TGTGCCAGCAGCCTCCACCGGGAGGTCAATGAGCAGTTCTTC,CASSLHREVNEQFF
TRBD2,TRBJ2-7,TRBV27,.,TGTGCCAGCAGTTGGGCTAGCGGGCACTCCTACGAGCAGTACTTC,CASSWASGHSYEQYF
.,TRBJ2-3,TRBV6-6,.,TGTGCCAGCAGTTACTCGAGGGCAGATACGCAGTATTTT,CASSYSRADTQYF
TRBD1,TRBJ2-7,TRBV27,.,TGTGCCAGCAGTCCACGGACAGGGTACGAGCAGTACTTC,CASSPRTGYEQYF
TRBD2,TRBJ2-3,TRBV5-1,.,TGCGCCAGCAGCTTTAGGGGACTAGCGGCCACAGATACGCAGTATTTT,CASSFRGLAATDTQYF
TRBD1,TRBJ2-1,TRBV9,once,TGTGCCAGCAGCGAGGACAGGGAAGAGCAGTTCTTC,CASSEDREEQFF
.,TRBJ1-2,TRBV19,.,TGTGCCAGTAGTGCGACAGTGCAGCGTGGCTACACCTTC,CASSATVQRGYTF
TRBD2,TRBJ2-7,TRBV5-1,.,TGCGCCAGCAGCTTGGACGGGGGGAGACGGAACTTC,CASSLDGGRRNF